This entry lists 16 T cell receptor beta chains sequenced from one sample in a study of blood T cell repertoires in COVID-19 (dated by TCRdb to about 2020). Library preparation was by the immunoSEQ multiplex PCR assay. Sourced from immuneACCESS, this table was stored by TCRdb with only in-frame sequences that have V and J called. A share of the clones is absent; for the studies checked, an unresolved V gene accounts for under half, and the remainder has no known explanation. For this sample the table gives around 620,000 clones, of which 85% to 90% were detected only once. Under 0.3% of the sample rests with the top ten. The sample was peripheral blood. Receptors originate from a woman aged 18-29 years with acute or convalescent COVID-19.

This chain connects TRBV4-3 to TRBJ2-7; tentative D call: TRBD2 (5 bases). Germline loops: CDR1 LGHNA, CDR2 YSLEER. The CDR3 runs 16 residues. Trimming stripped 0 bases from V and 1 base from J, with 13 bases between. CDR3 coding DNA: TGCGCCAGCAGCCAAGATCAGGACTTAGGGTCCTACGAGCAGTACTTC. Residues: CASSQDQDLGSYEQYF.

The sample holds one count of this clone. Its ends do not fully match the called genes, so a read error is possible. This chain connects TRBV12-5 to TRBJ1-2; TRBD1 agrees at 7 bases. This CDR3 comprises 18 residues. Looked up from germline, CDR1 is LGHNT and CDR2 is FRNRAP. The CDR3 spells CASGLFPPIREGGYVYTF. The CDR3 DNA is TGTGCTAGTGGTTTGTTCCCACCTATCCGGGAAGGGGGCTATGTCTACACCTTC.

V gene TRBV19 combines with J gene TRBJ2-1; 9 positions match TRBD2. After removal of 4 bases from V and 2 bases from J, the junction contained 3 bases not matched to a gene. This CDR3 spans 15 amino acids. CDR1 LNHDA and CDR2 SQIVND come from the germline V gene (reference sequence). The CDR3 spells CASSKSGGPYNEQFF. The CDR3 coding sequence is TGTGCCAGTAGTAAAAGCGGGGGGCCCTACAATGAGCAGTTCTTC.

This chain uses TRBV4-1 with TRBJ1-1, with unresolved D. V shed 1 base and J shed 11 bases, with 8 bases lying between them. The CDR3 consists of 11 residues. CDR1 is MGHRA, CDR2 YSYEKL, per germline. Written as DNA, the CDR3 is TGCGCCAGCAGCCAAGGCGGCCCGGCTTTCTTT. Protein sequence: CASSQGGPAFF.

The V gene is TRBV5-5, the J gene TRBJ1-3, with D perhaps matching TRBD1 (6 bases). Germline CDR1 SGHKS, CDR2 YYEKEE (reference sequence). This CDR3 contains 17 residues. Trimming shortened V by 4 bases and J by 4 bases, and 21 bases separated the two germline ends. The DNA of the CDR3 is TGTGCCAGCAGCCGAAACCCATTACAGGGAGCCGGAAACACCATATATTTT. The encoded protein is CASSRNPLQGAGNTIYF.

The chain recombines TRBV6-5 with TRBJ1-2; D remains unclear. The CDR3 covers 14 residues. Germline CDR1 MNHEY, CDR2 SVGAGI. Trimming cost V 6 bases and J 5 bases, with 16 bases left between them. CDR3 sequence reads: CASSLRVSGYGYTF. As DNA, the CDR3 is TGTGCCAGCAGCCTCCGGGTGTCGGGGTATGGCTACACCTTC.

The chain uses TRBV7-9 and TRBJ1-3, with 8 nucleotides matching TRBD1. The CDR3 is 16 amino acids. Germline V gives CDR1 SEHNR, CDR2 FQNEAQ (reference sequence). CDR3 protein: CAAARSRGLSGNTIYF. CDR3 DNA: TGTGCAGCGGCACGAAGCAGGGGGCTTTCTGGAAACACCATATATTTT.

The rearrangement links TRBV5-4 to TRBJ2-7; D is uncertain. The CDR3 totals 13 residues. The V gene lost 4 bases and the J gene lost 3 bases, with 11 bases spanning the gap. Looked up from germline, CDR1 is SGHNT and CDR2 is YYREEE (reference sequence). Written as DNA, the CDR3 is TGTGCCAGCAGCCCGACCCACAGCTACGAGCAGTACTTC. It encodes CASSPTHSYEQYF.

Of note for this clone: In the same sample, other DNA sequences code for this CDR3. The V and J genes are TRBV4-1 and TRBJ1-5; 8 nucleotides align to TRBD1. CDR3 size: 15 residues. Germline V gene lookup returns CDR1 MGHRA and CDR2 YSYEKL. V dropped 3 bases and J dropped 4; count of bases not matched to a gene: 5. The CDR3 sequence is CASSHAGGGNQPQHF. The CDR3 DNA is TGCGCCAGCAGCCATGCAGGGGGCGGAAATCAGCCCCAGCATTTT.

The chain couples TRBV6-5 to TRBJ1-5, with D tentatively TRBD1 (5 bases). The V end was cut by 8 bases, the J end by 4 bases, with 9 bases between. Germline CDR1 reads MNHEY; CDR2 reads SVGAGI. The CDR3 is made up of 12 amino acids. The CDR3 is CASGGSNQPQHF. CDR3 sequence (DNA): TGTGCCAGCGGGGGGAGTAATCAGCCCCAGCATTTT.

The rearrangement links TRBV7-9 to TRBJ1-1; 9 bases are a match to TRBD1. The CDR3 consists of 15 residues. With V trimmed by 5 bases and J by 4 bases, 8 bases remained unmatched. Germline V gene sequence: CDR1 SEHNR, CDR2 FQNEAQ (reference sequence). This CDR3 reads CASSQNRGQGTEAFF. The CDR3, as DNA: TGTGCCAGCAGCCAAAACAGGGGGCAGGGCACTGAAGCTTTCTTT.

The rearrangement links TRBV5-6 to TRBJ2-7; a weak D match, TRBD1 (5 bases). V was pared by 3 bases and J by 4 bases, with 11 bases between. The CDR3 is made up of 13 amino acids. Germline CDR1 reads SGHDT; CDR2 reads YYEEEE. CDR3 residues: CASSWGRRYEQYF. CDR3 in DNA: TGTGCCAGCAGCTGGGGCCGGAGATACGAGCAGTACTTC.

This sequence joins TRBV2 and TRBJ2-1, with 11 positions matching TRBD2. J lost 4 bases, V lost 2 bases, and 1 base had no gene match. This CDR3 comprises 15 residues. From germline, CDR1 is SNHLY and CDR2 FYNNEI. The CDR3 sequence is CASSERLAGYNEQFF. CDR3 DNA: TGTGCCAGCAGTGAACGACTAGCGGGGTACAATGAGCAGTTCTTC.

A single count supports this clone. The V call is TRBV9, the J call TRBJ2-3; 9 bases map to TRBD2. The germline CDR1 and CDR2 sequences are SGDLS and YYNGEE. With 2 bases clipped from V and 1 base from J, the junction kept 5 bases outside the gene matches. The CDR3 loop spans 16 amino acids. The CDR3 DNA follows: TGTGCCAGCAGCGTCCCAGTAGCGGGGGGCACAGATACGCAGTATTTT. This gives the protein CASSVPVAGGTDTQYF.

J is TRBJ2-5 and V is TRBV4-1; 9 bases map to TRBD2. The CDR3 totals 17 residues. V lost 4 bases, J lost 1 base, and 10 bases stayed unmatched. Germline CDR1 MGHRA, CDR2 YSYEKL. CDR3 protein: CASSRLPGGGVQETQYF. CDR3 nucleotide sequence: TGCGCCAGCAGCCGTCTTCCTGGCGGGGGGGTCCAAGAGACCCAGTACTTC.

V and J are TRBV6-1 and TRBJ2-1; the D gene is possibly TRBD1 (6 bases). CDR3 length: 16 residues. CDR1 is MNHNS, CDR2 SASEGT, per germline. Trimming cost V 3 bases and J 8 bases, with 20 bases left between them. CDR3 region: CASSEVGTWVYDEQFF. The CDR3 region has the DNA TGTGCCAGCAGTGAGGTGGGGACATGGGTTTACGATGAGCAGTTCTTC.